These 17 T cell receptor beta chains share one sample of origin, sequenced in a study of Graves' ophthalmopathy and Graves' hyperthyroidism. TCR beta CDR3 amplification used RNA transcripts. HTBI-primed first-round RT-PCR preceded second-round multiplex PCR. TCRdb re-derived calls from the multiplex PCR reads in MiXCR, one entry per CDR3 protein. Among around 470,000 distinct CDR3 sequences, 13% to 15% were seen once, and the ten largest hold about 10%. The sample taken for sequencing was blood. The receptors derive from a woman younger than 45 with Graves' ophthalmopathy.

This CDR3 is CASSLDVGSGALSGGSNIQYF. The CDR3 DNA follows: TGTGCCAGCAGTTTAGACGTCGGTTCTGGGGCCCTTAGCGGGGGGTCGAACATTCAGTACTTC. The chain joins TRBV12-3 or TRBV12-4 to TRBJ2-4, with TRBD2 matching 10 bases. V lost 1 base to trimming and J lost 7 bases; unmatched junction nucleotides: 22. The CDR3 extends over 21 amino acids.

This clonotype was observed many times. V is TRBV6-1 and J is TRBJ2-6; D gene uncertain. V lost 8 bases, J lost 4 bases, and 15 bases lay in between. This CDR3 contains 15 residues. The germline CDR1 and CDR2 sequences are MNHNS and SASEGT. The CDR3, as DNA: TGTGCCAGCGCCTTTGTCGGGCAAGGGGCCAACGTCCTGACTTTC. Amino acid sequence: CASAFVGQGANVLTF.

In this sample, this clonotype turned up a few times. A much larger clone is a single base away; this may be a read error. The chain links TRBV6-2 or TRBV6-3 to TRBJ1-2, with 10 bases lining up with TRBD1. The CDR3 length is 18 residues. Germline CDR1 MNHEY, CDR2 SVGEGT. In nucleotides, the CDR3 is TGTGCCAGCAGTTACGGCTTCGGGGACAGGGGTTTAACTTATGACTACACCTTC. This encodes CASSYGFGDRGLTYDYTF.

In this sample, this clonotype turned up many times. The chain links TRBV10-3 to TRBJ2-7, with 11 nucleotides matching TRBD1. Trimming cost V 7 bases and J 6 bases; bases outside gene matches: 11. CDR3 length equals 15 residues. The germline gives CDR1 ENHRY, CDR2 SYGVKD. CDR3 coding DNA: TGTGCCATCACCCCCACCACCGGGACAGGGGGCGAGCAGTACTTC. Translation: CAITPTTGTGGEQYF.

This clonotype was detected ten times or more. CDR3 in amino acids: CASSTYSVNSPLHF. The CDR3 DNA sequence: TGTGCCAGCAGTACCTACAGCGTTAATTCACCCCTCCACTTT. The V and J genes are TRBV2 and TRBJ1-6; D not resolved. CDR1 is SNHLY and CDR2 is FYNNEI in the germline V gene. The CDR3 spans 14 residues. With 5 bases removed from V and 6 bases from J, the gap between germline ends came to 11 bases.

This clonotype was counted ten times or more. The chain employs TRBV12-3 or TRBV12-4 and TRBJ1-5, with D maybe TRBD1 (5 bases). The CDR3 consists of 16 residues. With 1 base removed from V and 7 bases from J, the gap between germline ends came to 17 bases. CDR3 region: CASSLVATGGLQPQHF. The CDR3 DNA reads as TGTGCCAGCAGTTTAGTAGCCACTGGGGGATTGCAGCCCCAGCATTTT.

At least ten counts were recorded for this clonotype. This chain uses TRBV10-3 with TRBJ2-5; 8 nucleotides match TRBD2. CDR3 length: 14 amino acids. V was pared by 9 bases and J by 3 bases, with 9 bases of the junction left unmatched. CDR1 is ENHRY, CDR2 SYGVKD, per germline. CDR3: CAIRTAGGEETQYF. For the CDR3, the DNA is TGTGCCATACGGACGGCGGGGGGCGAAGAGACCCAGTACTTC.

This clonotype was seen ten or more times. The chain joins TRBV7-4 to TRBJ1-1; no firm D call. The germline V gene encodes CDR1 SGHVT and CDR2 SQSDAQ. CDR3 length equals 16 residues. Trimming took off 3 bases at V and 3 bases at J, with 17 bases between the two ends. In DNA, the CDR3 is TGTGCCAGCAGCTTTCGTTATACCGAGCAAGACACTGAAGCTTTCTTT. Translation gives CASSFRYTEQDTEAFF.

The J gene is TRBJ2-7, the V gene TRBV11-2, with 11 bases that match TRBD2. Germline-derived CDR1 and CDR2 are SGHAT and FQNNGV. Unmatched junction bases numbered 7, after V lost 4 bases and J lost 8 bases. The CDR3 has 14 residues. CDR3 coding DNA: TGTGCCAGCAGCTCGGGACTAGCGGAGGCCAAGCAGTACTTC. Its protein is CASSSGLAEAKQYF. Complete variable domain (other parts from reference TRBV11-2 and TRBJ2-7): EAGVAQSPRYKIIEKRQSVAFWCNPISGHATLYWYQQILGQGPKLLIQFQNNGVVDDSQLPKDRFSAERLKGVDSTLKIQPAKLEDSAVYLCASSSGLAEAKQYFGPGTRLTVT.

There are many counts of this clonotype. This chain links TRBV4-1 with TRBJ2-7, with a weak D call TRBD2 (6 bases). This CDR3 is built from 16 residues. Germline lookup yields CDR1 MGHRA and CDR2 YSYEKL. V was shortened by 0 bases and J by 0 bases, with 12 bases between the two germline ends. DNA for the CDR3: TGCGCCAGCAGCCAAGATCGCGGGACCACCTCCTACGAGCAGTACTTC. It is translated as CASSQDRGTTSYEQYF.

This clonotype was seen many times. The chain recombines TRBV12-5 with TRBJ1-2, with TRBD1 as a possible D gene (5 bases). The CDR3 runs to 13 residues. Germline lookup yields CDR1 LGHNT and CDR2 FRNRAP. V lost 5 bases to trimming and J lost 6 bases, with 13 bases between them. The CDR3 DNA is TGTGCTAGTGGTCCCTGGGGGGGTGATGGCTACACCTTC. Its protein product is CASGPWGGDGYTF.

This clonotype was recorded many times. The CDR3 bases are TGTGCCAGCAGTTTAGCAGGGATCCAGCCCCAGCATTTT. Its protein is CASSLAGIQPQHF. V gene TRBV28 combines with J gene TRBJ1-5; D may be TRBD1 (5 bases). V dropped 2 bases and J dropped 7 bases, with 9 bases sitting between them. The V gene's germline CDR1 is MDHEN and CDR2 SYDVKM. This CDR3 comprises 13 residues.

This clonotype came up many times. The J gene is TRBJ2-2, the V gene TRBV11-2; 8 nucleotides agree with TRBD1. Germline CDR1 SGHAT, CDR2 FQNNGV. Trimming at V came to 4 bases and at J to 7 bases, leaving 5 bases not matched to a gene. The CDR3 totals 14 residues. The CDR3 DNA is TGTGCCAGCAGCTCGGACAGGGTGCTCGGGGAGCTGTTTTTT. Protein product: CASSSDRVLGELFF.

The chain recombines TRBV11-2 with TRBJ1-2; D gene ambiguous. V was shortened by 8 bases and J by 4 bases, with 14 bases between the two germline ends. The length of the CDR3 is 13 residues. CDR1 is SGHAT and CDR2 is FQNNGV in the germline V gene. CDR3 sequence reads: CASLPINRYGYTF. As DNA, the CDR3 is TGTGCCAGCTTACCAATTAACCGCTATGGCTACACCTTC.

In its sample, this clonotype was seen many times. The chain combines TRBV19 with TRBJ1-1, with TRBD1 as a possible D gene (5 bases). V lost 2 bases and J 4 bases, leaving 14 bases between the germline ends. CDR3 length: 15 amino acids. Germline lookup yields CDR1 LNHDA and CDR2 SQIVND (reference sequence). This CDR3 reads CASSIIQVRRTEAFF. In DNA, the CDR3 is TGTGCCAGTAGTATAATACAGGTACGTCGCACTGAAGCTTTCTTT.

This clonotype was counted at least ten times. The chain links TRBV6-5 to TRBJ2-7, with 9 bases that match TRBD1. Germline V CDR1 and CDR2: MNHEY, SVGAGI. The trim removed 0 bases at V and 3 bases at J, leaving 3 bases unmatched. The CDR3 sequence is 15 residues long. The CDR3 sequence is CASSYSGGQGYEQYF. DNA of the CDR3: TGTGCCAGCAGTTACTCAGGGGGACAGGGCTACGAGCAGTACTTC.

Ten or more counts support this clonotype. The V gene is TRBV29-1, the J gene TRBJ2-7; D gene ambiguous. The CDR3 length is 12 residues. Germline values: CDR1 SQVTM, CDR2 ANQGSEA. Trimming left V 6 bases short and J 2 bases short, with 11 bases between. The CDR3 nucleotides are TGCAGCGTAGGTCAGCCCCCCTACGAGCAGTACTTC. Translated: CSVGQPPYEQYF.